This T cell receptor beta chain was profiled in a study of OX40 agonist ivuxolimab in advanced cancers. Looking at the study overall: Ivuxolimab was a fully human IgG2 agonistic monoclonal antibody targeting the costimulatory receptor OX40 (CD134). Intravenous ivuxolimab was administered to patients every 2 weeks at six dose levels: 0.01, 0.1, 0.3, 1.5, 3 and 10 mg/kg. Among the 52 dose-escalation patients, about 20 had hepatocellular carcinoma, around 15 melanoma, 9 renal cell carcinoma and 9 head and neck cancer. A male proportion of approximately 83% and a mean age of 60 years, ranging from 23 to 79, were recorded for the dose-escalation cohort. Patients were allowed to have had prior anti-PD-1, anti-PD-L1 or anti-CTLA-4 therapy, and around two fifths of the dose-escalation patients had been treated with checkpoint inhibitors. Three dose-escalation patients achieved partial responses, one with hepatocellular carcinoma and two with cutaneous melanoma. Peripheral TCRbeta sequencing was intended to test whether TCR sequence diversity was altered and clonal T-cell expansion was caused by ivuxolimab. The paper describes the monotherapy dose-escalation part (N of about 47 patients) of the phase I trial of ivuxolimab.

Of note for this clone: The target of this receptor is not known. Base qualities are not recorded, but no much larger clone differs from it by a single base.

The trial excluded patients who had a history of autoimmune disease or were on systemic immunosuppression. Peripheral blood for TCR sequencing was collected from all dose cohorts at baseline, on cycle 4 day 1, and on cycle 7 day 1. Samples came from an open-label, multicenter, first-in-human phase I dose-escalation trial of ivuxolimab. The trial enrolled adults with locally advanced or metastatic head and neck squamous cell, hepatocellular, melanoma or renal cell carcinoma. Before TCR sequencing, CD4+ T cells and CD8+ T cells were sorted from peripheral blood as separate populations. Broad study findings and their caveats: The antigen specificity of the peripheral T cells that underwent clonal expansion was not determined. Low levels of normalized T-cell clonal expansion were also seen in some nonresponding patients. After ivuxolimab, expanded clones were on average more numerous among CD8+ T cells than among CD4+ T cells. Clonal expansion of both CD4+ and CD8+ blood T cells was observed from baseline to week 6 at doses 0.1 to 3.0 mg/kg. Partial responders in the 0.1-3.0 mg/kg groups had among the lowest normalized peripheral clonal expansion, especially among CD8+ T cells.

From the cysteine through the phenylalanine, the CDR3 covers 13 amino acids. The only DNA kept is the CDR3, 39 bases in frame from the first base. V is pared back by 3 bases and J by 0 bases, with 6 bases lying between the germline termini. As encoded in the germline V gene (reference sequence), CDR1 is MNHEY while CDR2 is SMNVEV. Genomic DNA was extracted from sorted cells for sequencing of the TCRbeta CDR3 region. TCRbeta CDR3 regions were sequenced using the immunoSEQ Assay. TCRdb carries this immuneACCESS record with in-frame sequences only. Its versions omit some clonotypes, under half of them owing to an unresolved V gene in the studies checked, with the rest unexplained. For this sample there are some 100,000 clones; over 75% appear just once. The ten largest make up around 0.31% of the sample.

Here the sequenced sample was CD4+ or CD8+ T cells sorted from blood, taken in a trial of the OX40 agonist ivuxolimab. The chain couples TRBV27 to TRBJ2-7, with TRBD2 as a weak D call on 6 bases. The sequence came from an adult with an advanced solid tumor such as melanoma, head and neck, liver or kidney cancer. The CDR3 region: CASSFSGSYEQYF. The DNA sequence reads TGTGCCAGCAGTTTTAGCGGCTCCTACGAGCAGTACTTC.